This T cell receptor (beta chain) appears in the sequencing data of a study of shared clonotypes between healthy human individuals. Germline CDR1 is MNHNS and CDR2 is SASEGT. V gave up 4 bases and J gave up 9 bases, with 19 bases separating them. The CDR3 totals 15 residues. CD45RA+ naive and CD45RA-negative memory subsets were separated from CD4+ cells. The run depth of the assay was deep. Assay used: immunoSEQ multiplex PCR; TCRdb lists only in-frame clones, some missing. The sample holds some 2.1 million clones, 85% to 95% seen once. J is TRBJ1-5 and V is TRBV6-1; possibly TRBD1 for D (5 bases). The sequence derives from a man aged 18-30 years in good health. The sample comprised naive CD4+ T cells sorted from blood. The subset denotes: CD45RA+ positively selected. CDR3 region: CASSGGGGVSGPQHF. The CDR3 DNA is TGTGCCAGCAGTGGTGGCGGGGGAGTCTCAGGGCCCCAGCATTTT.